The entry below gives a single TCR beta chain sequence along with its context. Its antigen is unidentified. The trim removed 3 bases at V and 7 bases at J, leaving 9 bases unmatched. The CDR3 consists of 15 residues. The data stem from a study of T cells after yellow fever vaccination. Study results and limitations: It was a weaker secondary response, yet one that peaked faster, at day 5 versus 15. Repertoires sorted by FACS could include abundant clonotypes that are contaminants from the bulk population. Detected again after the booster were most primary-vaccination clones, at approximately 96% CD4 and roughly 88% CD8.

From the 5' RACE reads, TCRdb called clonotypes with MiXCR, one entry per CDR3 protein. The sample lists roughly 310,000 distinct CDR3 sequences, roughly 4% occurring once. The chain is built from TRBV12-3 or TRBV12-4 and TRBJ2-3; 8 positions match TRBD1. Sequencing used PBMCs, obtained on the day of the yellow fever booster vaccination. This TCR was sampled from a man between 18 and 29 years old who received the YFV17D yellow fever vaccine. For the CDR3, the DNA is TGTGCCAGCAGTTTTCGGGACAGGAGGGGGAATACGCAGTATTTT. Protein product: CASSFRDRRGNTQYF.